The present T cell receptor beta chain was sequenced within a study of Ad26.COV2.S vaccination and SARS-CoV-2 variants. Study at large: Donor was in the COV1001 Ad26.COV2.S trial arm. Study-level points and caveats: The study found similar non-spike TCR breadth in vaccine and placebo recipients. Substantial breadth was reportedly displayed by spike-specific CD8+ and CD4+ T cell responses after vaccination.

Documented treatment: approximately 18 received Ad26.COV2.S at low or high dose, single or two shots; roughly 5 received placebo; per-sample allocation not given. The investigators took samples on day 63 after the first vaccine or placebo injection. Within Boston, the person who donated was an adult of 18-55 years. V was pared by 3 bases and J by 3 bases, with 12 bases between. The germline V gene has CDR1 MDHEN and CDR2 SYDVKM. CDR3 size: 14 residues. Turning to this clone: Its specificity is not known.

TCRdb's table, derived via immunoSEQ multiplex PCR, lists solely in-frame clones and lacks some. The table includes about 320,000 clones, 85% detected once. The V call is TRBV28, the J call TRBJ2-7, with D tentatively TRBD1 (6 bases). The TCR was taken from a person between 18 and 59 years old who received the Ad26.COV2.S COVID-19 vaccine or a placebo. This specimen was peripheral blood, taken in a trial of Ad26.COV2.S vaccine versus placebo. The CDR3 reads CASSFSLQGYEQYF. Written as DNA, the CDR3 is TGTGCCAGCAGTTTCTCTCTACAGGGCTACGAGCAGTACTTC.